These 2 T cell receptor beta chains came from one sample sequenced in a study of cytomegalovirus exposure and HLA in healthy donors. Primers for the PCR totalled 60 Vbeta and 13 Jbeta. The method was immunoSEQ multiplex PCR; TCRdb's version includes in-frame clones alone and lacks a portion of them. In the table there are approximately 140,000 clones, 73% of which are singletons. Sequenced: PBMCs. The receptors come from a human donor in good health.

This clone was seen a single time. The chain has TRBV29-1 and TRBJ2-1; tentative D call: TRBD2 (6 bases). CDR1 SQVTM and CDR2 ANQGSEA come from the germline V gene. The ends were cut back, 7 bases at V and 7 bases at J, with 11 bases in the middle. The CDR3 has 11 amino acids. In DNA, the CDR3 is TGCAGCGCAAGCCGGGGGAATGAGCAGTTCTTC. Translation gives CSASRGNEQFF.

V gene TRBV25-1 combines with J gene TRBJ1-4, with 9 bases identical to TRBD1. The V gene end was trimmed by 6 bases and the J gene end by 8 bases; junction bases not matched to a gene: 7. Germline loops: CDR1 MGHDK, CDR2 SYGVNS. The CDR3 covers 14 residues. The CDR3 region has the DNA TGTGCCAGCAGGTCCGGGACAGGGCGGGAAAAACTGTTTTTT. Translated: CASRSGTGREKLFF.